This T cell receptor beta chain was found in a study of shared clonotypes between healthy human individuals. About the study: The people who gave samples were a couple of women and a few men aged 18 to 49.

Each CD8 memory set brought CD45RO+ cells together with CCR7-negative CD45RA+ TemRA cells. To note about this clone: Its antigen is not known.

Germline V lookup: CDR1 MNHEY, CDR2 SVGAGI. This CDR3 contains 15 residues. V dropped 2 bases and J dropped 4; count of bases not matched to a gene: 5. Sequencing was performed with immunoSEQ multiplex PCR; in TCRdb, only in-frame clones are kept and a portion is missing. The table records about 690,000 clones, roughly 87% of them present only once. Overall study findings and caveats: It was anticipated that sequencing depth would influence how many clonotypes donors shared.

The chain links TRBV6-5 to TRBJ2-3, with 8 bases aligning to TRBD2. The TCR comes from a young man in good health. Some clones in this sample may be carry-over from other donors' samples. Sequences were obtained from memory CD8+ T cells from PBMCs. Noted subset: CD45RO+ cells pooled with CCR7-negative TemRA cells. CDR3 sequence reads: CASSYLPAGADTQYF. The DNA for the CDR3 is TGTGCCAGCAGTTACCTCCCAGCGGGAGCAGATACGCAGTATTTT.